The source of this T cell receptor (beta chain) is a study of blood T cell repertoires in COVID-19. Overall study: Sites in the United States, Italy and Spain provided acute and convalescent COVID-19 samples. Sample material is recorded as cDNA or gDNA derived from T cells, B-cell-depleted T cells, or PBMCs.

Authors' methods: Amplifying reference gene primers gave estimates of nucleated cell counts. Generated by immunoSEQ multiplex PCR, the TCRdb table keeps only in-frame clones and is missing some. V and J calls and clone size come straight from that table; D and trimming were deduced from the DNA. The data show 100,000 to 150,000 clones, with over 60% seen just once and 37% held by the top ten. This receptor was identified in a man aged 35 to 55 with active or convalescent COVID-19. The sequencing sample was made of peripheral blood.

CDR3 sequence reads: CASAPNGGNYGYTF. The CDR3 coding sequence is TGCGCCAGCGCCCCGAACGGGGGGAACTATGGCTACACCTTC. The chain is built from TRBV5-1 and TRBJ1-2, with D possibly matching TRBD1 (5 bases). Trimming removed 7 bases at V and 2 bases at J, with 15 bases between. This CDR3 has 14 residues. The germline gives CDR1 SGHRS, CDR2 YFSETQ.